The subject of this entry is one TCR beta chain. Its target is unknown. These data belong to a study of T cell repertoires in cytomegalovirus infection. Overall study: It was recently identified HLA-C-restricted and well-studied HLA-B-restricted CMV epitopes that the study used. Both a matching HLA type and CMV infection were indicated by public TCR beta signatures. Overall study findings and caveats: Carriers of CMV and the relevant HLA type were discriminated by public TCR beta frequency. Ex vivo responses were dominated by HLA-C-restricted CMV-specific TCR beta clonotypes.

The CDR3 sequence is 15 residues long. CDR1 and CDR2 from the germline V gene are SNHLY and FYNNEI. V lost 5 bases and J 0 bases, leaving 11 bases between the germline ends. TCRdb reanalysed the reads using MiXCR and keeps one entry per CDR3 protein. Of approximately 590,000 distinct CDR3 sequences in the sample, almost 40% were seen once. The material sequenced was cultured PBMCs, taken from culture after CMV antigen stimulation. The source of this sequence is a human donor in good health (CMV status not recorded). Some clones in this sample may be carry-over from other donors' samples. The gene calls are TRBV2 and TRBJ1-5; a possible D gene is TRBD1 (6 bases). For the CDR3, the DNA is TGTGCCAGCAGTTTGGACAGTAATAGCAATCAGCCCCAGCATTTT. Translated, it gives CASSLDSNSNQPQHF. The full variable domain, completed using reference TRBV2 and TRBJ1-5, is EPEVTQTPSHQVTQMGQEVILRCVPISNHLYFYWYRQILGQKVEFLVSFYNNEISEKSEIFDDQFSVERPDGSNFTLKIRSTKLEDSAMYFCASSLDSNSNQPQHFGDGTRLSIL.